The 22 T cell receptor beta chains listed next were all sequenced from one sample in a study of T cell responses to AZD1222 COVID-19 vaccine. Method: immunoSEQ multiplex PCR; TCRdb's copy keeps in-frame clones and lacks some. The sample contains 150,000 to 200,000 clones, 94% of which appear only once. Specimen: peripheral blood, collected 28 days after the second AZD1222 dose. The receptors were gathered from an adult who received the AZD1222 COVID-19 vaccine.

In this sample, this clone turned up once. V and J are TRBV27 and TRBJ2-5; 11 bases match TRBD2. CDR1 is MNHEY, CDR2 SMNVEV, per germline (reference sequence). The CDR3 has 18 amino acids. V trimming: 5 bases; J trimming: 1 base; junction bases outside the gene matches: 12. This CDR3 is CASSPGTSGIISQETQYF. CDR3 nucleotides: TGTGCCAGCAGTCCCGGGACTAGCGGCATAATAAGCCAAGAGACCCAGTACTTC.

CDR3 in amino acids: CSVEGLAGDEQYF. CDR3 DNA: TGCAGCGTTGAAGGACTAGCGGGAGACGAGCAGTACTTC. The genes are TRBV29-1 and TRBJ2-7; 12 nucleotides agree with TRBD2. J lost 5 bases, V lost 1 base, and 0 bases had no gene match. Germline lookup yields CDR1 SQVTM and CDR2 ANQGSEA. CDR3 length: 13 residues.

This clone occurred once. Other DNA sequences of this sample code for an identical CDR3. This sequence joins TRBV9 and TRBJ2-1, with TRBD2 matching over 8 bases. The CDR3 covers 15 residues. Losses at the gene ends were 2 bases for V and 1 base for J; bases not matched to a gene: 2. The V gene's germline CDR1 is SGDLS and CDR2 YYNGEE. The CDR3 reads CASSVSGTSYNEQFF. As DNA, the CDR3 is TGTGCCAGCAGCGTTAGCGGGACTTCCTACAATGAGCAGTTCTTC.

This clone has a single count. The V call is TRBV4-2, the J call TRBJ2-7, with 7 bases matching TRBD1. The CDR3 length is 15 residues. J lost 0 bases, V lost 1 base, and 3 bases had no gene match. Germline CDR1 reads LGHNA; CDR2 reads YNFKEQ. CDR3 region: CASSQVRTGSYEQYF. DNA for the CDR3: TGTGCCAGCAGCCAAGTTAGGACAGGCTCCTACGAGCAGTACTTC.

The chain has TRBV15 and TRBJ2-7; tentative D call: TRBD2 (6 bases). Trimming stripped 2 bases from V and 6 bases from J, with 17 bases between. There are 15 residues in the CDR3. CDR1 and CDR2 from the germline V gene are LNHNV and YYDKDF (reference sequence). The CDR3 coding sequence is TGTGCCACCAGCAGACCTGATGAGGGACTTCGCGAGCAGTACTTC. It specifies CATSRPDEGLREQYF.

The chain employs TRBV27 and TRBJ2-5, with D possibly being TRBD1 or TRBD2 (6 bases each). This CDR3 contains 15 residues. CDR1 and CDR2 from the germline V gene are MNHEY and SMNVEV (reference sequence). The V end lost 10 bases, the J end lost 4 bases, and 22 bases lay between the germline ends. The CDR3 region is CATSGDLGMLETQYF. The CDR3 region has the DNA TGTGCCACCTCAGGGGACTTAGGGATGTTAGAGACCCAGTACTTC.

The rearrangement links TRBV6-5 to TRBJ2-4, with D perhaps assigned TRBD1 or TRBD2 (6 bases each). The length of the CDR3 is 15 residues. The germline V gene has CDR1 MNHEY and CDR2 SVGAGI. Deletions cut 6 bases from V and 7 bases from J, with 19 bases between. The CDR3 sequence: CASRLRQAEGNIQYF. The CDR3 region has the DNA TGTGCCAGCAGGCTAAGACAGGCGGAGGGGAACATTCAGTACTTC.

The gene calls are TRBV12-5 and TRBJ2-7, with 8 bases aligning to TRBD1. Germline-derived CDR1 and CDR2 are LGHNT and FRNRAP. V trimming: 7 bases; J trimming: 3 bases; junction bases outside the gene matches: 5. The CDR3 loop spans 13 amino acids. The CDR3 region is CASALGQGYEQYF. For the CDR3, the DNA is TGTGCTAGTGCCCTCGGACAGGGCTACGAGCAGTACTTC.

This clone has just one count. The chain links TRBV6-5 to TRBJ2-3; TRBD2 agrees at 9 bases. Per the germline V gene, CDR1 is MNHEY and CDR2 is SVGAGI. J was trimmed by 2 bases and V by 2 bases; bases with no gene match: 5. The CDR3 sequence is 16 residues long. This chain's CDR3 is CASSYQGGRATDTQYF. The CDR3 nucleotides are TGTGCCAGCAGTTACCAGGGCGGGAGGGCCACAGATACGCAGTATTTT.

The chain links TRBV7-3 to TRBJ1-1, with D perhaps TRBD1 (5 bases). The V end lost 2 bases, the J end lost 1 base, and 11 bases lay between the germline ends. Germline-derived CDR1 and CDR2 are SGHTA and FQGTGA. This CDR3 contains 15 residues. CDR3 sequence reads: CASSLQGWGNTEAFF. CDR3 in DNA: TGTGCCAGCAGCTTACAGGGCTGGGGGAACACTGAAGCTTTCTTT.

V gene TRBV6-5 combines with J gene TRBJ1-1, with D maybe TRBD1 (5 bases). The V and J ends lost 0 bases and 1 base respectively, with 9 bases between them. This CDR3 contains 15 residues. In germline, CDR1 is MNHEY, CDR2 SVGAGI. The CDR3 spells CASSYSWQGNTEAFF. The CDR3 nucleotides are TGTGCCAGCAGTTACTCGTGGCAGGGGAACACTGAAGCTTTCTTT.

The chain couples TRBV27 to TRBJ1-4; D unclear. V gave up 2 bases and J gave up 0 bases, with 13 bases separating them. Germline loops: CDR1 MNHEY, CDR2 SMNVEV (reference sequence). The CDR3 has 17 residues. The CDR3 sequence: CASSLRAGLATNEKLFF. The DNA of the CDR3 is TGTGCCAGCAGTTTACGGGCAGGCCTAGCAACTAATGAAAAACTGTTTTTT. The variable domain in full, with the rest retrieved from reference TRBV27 and TRBJ1-4, is EAQVTQNPRYLITVTGKKLTVTCSQNMNHEYMSWYRQDPGLGLRQIYYSMNVEVTDKGDVPEGYKVSRKEKRNFPLILESPSPNQTSLYFCASSLRAGLATNEKLFFGSGTQLSVL.

J is TRBJ2-2 and V is TRBV9; D gene ambiguous. The length of the CDR3 is 15 residues. With 1 base removed from V and 0 bases from J, the gap between germline ends came to 7 bases. The V gene's germline CDR1 is SGDLS and CDR2 YYNGEE. CDR3 DNA: TGTGCCAGCAGCGTAACCAGTACGAACACCGGGGAGCTGTTTTTT. Its protein product is CASSVTSTNTGELFF.

The CDR3 nucleotides read TGTGCCAGCAGCTTAGAGGGCCAGCTCTCTGGAAACACCATATATTTT. Its translation is CASSLEGQLSGNTIYF. The rearrangement uses TRBV7-2 and TRBJ1-3; no clear D gene. The CDR3 covers 16 residues. V lost 1 base and J 0 bases, leaving 10 bases between the germline ends. CDR1 is SGHTA and CDR2 is FQGNSA in the germline V gene. The complete variable domain, with remaining parts taken from reference TRBV7-2 and TRBJ1-3, reads GAGVSQSPSNKVTEKGKDVELRCDPISGHTALYWYRQSLGQGLEFLIYFQGNSAPDKSGLPSDRFSAERTGGSVSTLTIQRTQQEDSAVYLCASSLEGQLSGNTIYFGEGSWLTVV.

V and J are TRBV5-6 and TRBJ2-1; D might be TRBD2 (6 bases). Germline assignment: CDR1 SGHDT and CDR2 YYEEEE. The CDR3 length is 14 residues. The V end was cut by 0 bases, the J end by 2 bases, with 6 bases between. The CDR3 sequence: CASSLGTTYNEQFF. The CDR3 coding sequence is TGTGCCAGCAGCTTGGGGACTACCTACAATGAGCAGTTCTTC.

This rearrangement joins TRBV15 to TRBJ2-1, with TRBD2 identical over 8 bases. The junction had 9 bases not matched to a gene; V was cut back by 6 bases and J by 8 bases. Germline assignment: CDR1 LNHNV and CDR2 YYDKDF (reference sequence). The CDR3 is 14 amino acids. CDR3 region: CATSSGTSGDEQFF. Here the CDR3 DNA reads TGTGCCACCAGTTCCGGGACTAGTGGGGATGAGCAGTTCTTC.

This chain connects TRBV15 to TRBJ2-1; TRBD2 matches 7 bases. The CDR3 contains 17 residues. CDR1 and CDR2 (germline): LNHNV, YYDKDF (reference sequence). Unmatched junction bases numbered 13, after V lost 0 bases and J lost 8 bases. The DNA for the CDR3 is TGTGCCACCAGCAGAGACAGTGGGGGAGGGGTTGGGGATGAGCAGTTCTTC. Translated: CATSRDSGGGVGDEQFF. Variable domain in full (rest from reference TRBV15 and TRBJ2-1): DAMVIQNPRYQVTQFGKPVTLSCSQTLNHNVMYWYQQKSSQAPKLLFHYYDKDFNNEADTPDNFQSRRPNTSFCFLDIRSPGLGDTAMYLCATSRDSGGGVGDEQFFGPGTRLTVL.

The chain has TRBV28 and TRBJ1-3; D gene unclear. The V end lost 7 bases, the J end lost 1 base, and 11 bases lay between the germline ends. The germline CDR1 and CDR2 sequences are MDHEN and SYDVKM. This CDR3 spans 14 amino acids. This CDR3 is CASTQAGSGNTIYF. In DNA, the CDR3 is TGTGCCAGCACCCAGGCGGGGTCTGGAAACACCATATATTTT.

The count of this clone is one. The chain is built from TRBV7-2 and TRBJ2-1; the match to TRBD2 covers 9 bases. The CDR3 runs 16 residues. Germline V gene sequence: CDR1 SGHTA, CDR2 FQGNSA. The V segment lost 5 bases and the J segment 10 bases; nucleotides outside the gene matches: 15. In nucleotides, the CDR3 is TGTGCCAGCAGCCACGGACCTACTAGCGCGGGGGGGGAGCAGTTCTTC. Its protein is CASSHGPTSAGGEQFF.

This sequence joins TRBV5-1 and TRBJ2-2; D call uncertain. This CDR3 contains 15 residues. CDR1 and CDR2 from the germline V gene are SGHRS and YFSETQ. The ends were cut back, 0 bases at V and 0 bases at J, with 6 bases in the middle. CDR3 DNA sequence: TGCGCCAGCAGCTTGGATACTACGAACACCGGGGAGCTGTTTTTT. Its translation: CASSLDTTNTGELFF.

This clone turned up a few times. V gene TRBV28 combines with J gene TRBJ1-5; the D gene is possibly TRBD1 (6 bases). The germline V gene encodes CDR1 MDHEN and CDR2 SYDVKM. Trimming stripped 4 bases from V and 0 bases from J, with 7 bases between. The CDR3 totals 14 residues. The CDR3 protein is CASSSGHSNQPQHF. The CDR3 DNA is TGTGCCAGCAGTTCGGGACATAGCAATCAGCCCCAGCATTTT.

This clone was recorded once. This chain joins TRBV11-2 and TRBJ1-4; 7 nucleotides match TRBD1. CDR1 is SGHAT, CDR2 FQNNGV, per germline. This CDR3 comprises 15 residues. V dropped 2 bases and J dropped 3; count of bases not matched to a gene: 3. CDR3 protein: CASSLPQGANEKLFF. For the CDR3, the DNA is TGTGCCAGCAGCTTACCTCAGGGGGCTAATGAAAAACTGTTTTTT.